Here is one T cell receptor beta chain with its context. The record originates from a study of blood T cell repertoires in COVID-19. Study-level background: The United States, Italy and Spain were the sources of the acute and convalescent COVID-19 samples. In each case, the material was cDNA or gDNA derived from T cells, B-cell-depleted T cells, or PBMCs.

The V gene's germline CDR1 is SQVTM and CDR2 ANQGSEA. The V gene lost 7 bases and the J gene lost 1 base, with 7 bases spanning the gap. This CDR3 has 11 residues. Original handling: For nucleated cells, counts were estimated from reference gene primer amplification. Measured with immunoSEQ multiplex PCR; TCRdb has only the in-frame clones, and not every one. V and J calls and clone size are those listed in that table; D and trimming were worked out from the DNA. The sample holds 60,000 to 80,000 clones; roughly 84% are singletons and the top ten take around 9.5%. This sequence originates from a man aged 50 or older with active COVID-19. The V call is TRBV29-1, the J call TRBJ1-1; D is ambiguous. Input material: peripheral blood. The DNA of the CDR3 is TGCAGCGATAGTTCGAACACTGAAGCTTTCTTT. This translates into CSDSSNTEAFF.